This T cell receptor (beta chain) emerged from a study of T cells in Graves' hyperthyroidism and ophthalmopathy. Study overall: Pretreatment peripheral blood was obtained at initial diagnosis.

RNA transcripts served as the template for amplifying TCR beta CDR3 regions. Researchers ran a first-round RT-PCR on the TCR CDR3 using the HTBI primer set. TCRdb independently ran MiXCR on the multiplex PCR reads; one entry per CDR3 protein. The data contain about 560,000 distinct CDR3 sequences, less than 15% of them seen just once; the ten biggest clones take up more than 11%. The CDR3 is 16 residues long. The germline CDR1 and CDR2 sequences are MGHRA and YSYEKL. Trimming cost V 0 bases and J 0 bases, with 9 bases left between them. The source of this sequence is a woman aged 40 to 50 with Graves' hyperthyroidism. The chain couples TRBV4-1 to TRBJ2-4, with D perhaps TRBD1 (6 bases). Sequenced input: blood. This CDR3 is CASSQEDSLAKNIQYF. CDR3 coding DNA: TGCGCCAGCAGCCAAGAGGACAGCTTAGCCAAAAACATTCAGTACTTC.